The present T cell receptor beta chain was sequenced within a study of early T cells in non-severe SARS-CoV-2 infection. TCRdb fed the 5' RACE reads into MiXCR, producing one record per CDR3 protein. Of 25,000 to 30,000 distinct CDR3 sequences in the sample, about 4.6% were seen once. Broader study findings: VDJdb-based annotation leaned toward anti-spike CD8 responses and missed private and CD4 specificities.

Looked up from germline, CDR1 is MDHEN and CDR2 is SYDVKM. This CDR3 is built from 14 residues. V lost 4 bases to trimming and J lost 4 bases, with 10 bases between them. On this clonotype itself: Its antigen is not known.

Sequencing was done on a sample of whole blood. This rearrangement joins TRBV28 to TRBJ2-2, with D maybe TRBD1 (6 bases). The source is an adult who was a healthcare worker with PCR-confirmed SARS-CoV-2 infection or an uninfected control (not recorded which). The CDR3 DNA follows: TGTGCCAGCAGTTCGACAGGTTCCACCGGGGAGCTGTTTTTT. It translates to CASSSTGSTGELFF. Combining the CDR3 with reference TRBV28 and TRBJ2-2 gives the whole variable domain DVKVTQSSRYLVKRTGEKVFLECVQDMDHENMFWYRQDPGLGLRLIYFSYDVKMKEKGDIPEGYSVSREKKERFSLILESASTNQTSMYLCASSSTGSTGELFFGEGSRLTVL.